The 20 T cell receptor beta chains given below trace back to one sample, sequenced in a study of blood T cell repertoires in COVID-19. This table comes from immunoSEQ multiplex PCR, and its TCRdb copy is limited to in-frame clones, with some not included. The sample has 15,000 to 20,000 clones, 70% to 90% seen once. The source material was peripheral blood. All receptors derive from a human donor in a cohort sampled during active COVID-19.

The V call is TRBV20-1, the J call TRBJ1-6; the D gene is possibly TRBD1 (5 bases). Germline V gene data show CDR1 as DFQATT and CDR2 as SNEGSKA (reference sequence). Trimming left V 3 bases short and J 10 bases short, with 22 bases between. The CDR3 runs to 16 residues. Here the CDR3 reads CSASSEAPGSRSPLHF. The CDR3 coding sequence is TGCAGTGCTAGTTCCGAAGCCCCAGGGTCGCGCTCACCCCTCCACTTT.

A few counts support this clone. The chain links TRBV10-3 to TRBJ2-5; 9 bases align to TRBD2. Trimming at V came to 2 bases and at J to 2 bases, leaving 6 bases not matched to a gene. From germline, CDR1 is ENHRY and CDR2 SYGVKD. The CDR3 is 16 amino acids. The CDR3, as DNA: TGTGCCATCAGTGAGCAAGGTAGCGGGAGACAAGAGACCCAGTACTTC. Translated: CAISEQGSGRQETQYF.

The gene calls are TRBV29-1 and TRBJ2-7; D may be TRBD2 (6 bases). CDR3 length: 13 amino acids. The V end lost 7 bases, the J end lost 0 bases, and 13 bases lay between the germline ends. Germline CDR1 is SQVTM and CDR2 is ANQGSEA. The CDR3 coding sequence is TGCAGCGCCCTAACGGAGGGCTCCTACGAGCAGTACTTC. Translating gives CSALTEGSYEQYF.

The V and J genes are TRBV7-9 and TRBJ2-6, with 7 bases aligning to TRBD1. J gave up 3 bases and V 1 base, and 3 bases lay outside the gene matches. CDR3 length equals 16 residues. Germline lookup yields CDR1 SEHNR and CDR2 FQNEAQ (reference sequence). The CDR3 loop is CASSLVGGVGANVLTF. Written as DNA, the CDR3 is TGTGCCAGCAGCTTAGTAGGGGGCGTTGGGGCCAACGTCCTGACTTTC.

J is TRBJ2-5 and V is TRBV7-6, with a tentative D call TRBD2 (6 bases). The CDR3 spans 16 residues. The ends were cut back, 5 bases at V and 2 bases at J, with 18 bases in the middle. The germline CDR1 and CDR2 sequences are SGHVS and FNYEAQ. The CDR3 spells CASSLSGGRPQETQYF. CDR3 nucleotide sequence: TGTGCCAGCAGCCTTAGCGGCGGCCGGCCGCAAGAGACCCAGTACTTC.

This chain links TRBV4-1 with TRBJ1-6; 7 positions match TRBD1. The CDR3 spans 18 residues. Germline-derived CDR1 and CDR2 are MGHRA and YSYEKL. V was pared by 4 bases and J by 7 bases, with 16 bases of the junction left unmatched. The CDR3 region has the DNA TGCGCCAGCAGCCCACTGGCCGGACAGGTGATACCGAATTCACCCCTCCACTTT. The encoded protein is CASSPLAGQVIPNSPLHF.

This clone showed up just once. Written as DNA, the CDR3 is TGTGCCAGTAGTATAAATTTCCAGGCCGCCTATGGCTACACCTTC. It is translated as CASSINFQAAYGYTF. This chain uses TRBV19 with TRBJ1-2; no clear D gene. This CDR3 comprises 15 residues. Germline V lookup: CDR1 LNHDA, CDR2 SQIVND (reference sequence). V was cut by 2 bases and J by 4 bases, with 14 bases left in between.

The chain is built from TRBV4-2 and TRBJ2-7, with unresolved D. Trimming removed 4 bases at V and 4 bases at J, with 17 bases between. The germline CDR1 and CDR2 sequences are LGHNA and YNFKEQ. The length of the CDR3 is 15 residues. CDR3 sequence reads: CASSPEVGSDYEQYF. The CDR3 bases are TGTGCCAGCAGCCCCGAGGTAGGATCCGATTACGAGCAGTACTTC.

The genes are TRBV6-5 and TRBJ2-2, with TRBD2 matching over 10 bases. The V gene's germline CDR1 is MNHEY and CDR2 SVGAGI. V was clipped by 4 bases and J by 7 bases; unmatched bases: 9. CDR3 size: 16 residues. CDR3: CASSSRSGGAGGELFF. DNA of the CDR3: TGTGCCAGCAGTTCGAGAAGCGGGGGGGCCGGCGGGGAGCTGTTTTTT.

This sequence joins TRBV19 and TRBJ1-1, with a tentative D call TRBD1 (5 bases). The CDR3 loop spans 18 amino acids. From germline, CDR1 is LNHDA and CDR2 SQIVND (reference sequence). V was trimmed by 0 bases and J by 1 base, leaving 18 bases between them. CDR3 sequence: CASSIDNTRRQRNTEAFF. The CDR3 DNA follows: TGTGCCAGTAGTATAGATAATACGAGGAGACAGAGGAACACTGAAGCTTTCTTT.

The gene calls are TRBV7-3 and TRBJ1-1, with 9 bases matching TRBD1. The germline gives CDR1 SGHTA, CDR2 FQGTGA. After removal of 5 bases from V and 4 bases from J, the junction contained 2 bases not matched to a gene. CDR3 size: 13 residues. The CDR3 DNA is TGTGCCAGCAGCGTGACAGGGGGCACTGAAGCTTTCTTT. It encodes CASSVTGGTEAFF.

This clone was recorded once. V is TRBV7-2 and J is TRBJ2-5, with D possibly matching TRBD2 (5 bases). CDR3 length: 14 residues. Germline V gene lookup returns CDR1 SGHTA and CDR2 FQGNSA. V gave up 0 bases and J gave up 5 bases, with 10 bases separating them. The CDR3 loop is CASSLAMRVETQYF. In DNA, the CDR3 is TGTGCCAGCAGCTTAGCCATGCGGGTTGAGACCCAGTACTTC.

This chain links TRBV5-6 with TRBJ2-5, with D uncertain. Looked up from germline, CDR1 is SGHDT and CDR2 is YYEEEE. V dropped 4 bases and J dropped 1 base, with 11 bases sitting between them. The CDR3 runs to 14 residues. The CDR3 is CASSRTGTQETQYF. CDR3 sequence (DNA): TGTGCCAGCAGCCGAACCGGTACCCAAGAGACCCAGTACTTC.

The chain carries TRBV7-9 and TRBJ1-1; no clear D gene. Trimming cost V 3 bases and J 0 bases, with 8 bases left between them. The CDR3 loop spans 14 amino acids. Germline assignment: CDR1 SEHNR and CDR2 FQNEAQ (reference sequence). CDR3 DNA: TGTGCCAGCAGCTTGGAGGGCTTGAACACTGAAGCTTTCTTT. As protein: CASSLEGLNTEAFF. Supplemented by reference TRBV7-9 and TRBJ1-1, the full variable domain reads DTGVSQNPRHKITKRGQNVTFRCDPISEHNRLYWYRQTLGQGPEFLTYFQNEAQLEKSRLLSDRFSAERPKGSFSTLEIQRTEQGDSAMYLCASSLEGLNTEAFFGQGTRLTVV.

CDR3 sequence (DNA): TGTGCCAGCAGCGGCAGACAGGGTACTGAAGCTTTCTTT. Protein sequence: CASSGRQGTEAFF. The V and J genes are TRBV11-2 and TRBJ1-1; 7 bases line up with TRBD1. Trimming took 5 bases from V and 5 from J; bases not matched to a gene: 5. CDR3 length: 13 amino acids. Germline lookup yields CDR1 SGHAT and CDR2 FQNNGV.

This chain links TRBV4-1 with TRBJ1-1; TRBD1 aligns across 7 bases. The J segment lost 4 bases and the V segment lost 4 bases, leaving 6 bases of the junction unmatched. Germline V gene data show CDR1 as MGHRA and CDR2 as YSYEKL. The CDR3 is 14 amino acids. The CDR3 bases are TGCGCCAGCAGCCTCAGAGACAGGGCCACTGAAGCTTTCTTT. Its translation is CASSLRDRATEAFF.

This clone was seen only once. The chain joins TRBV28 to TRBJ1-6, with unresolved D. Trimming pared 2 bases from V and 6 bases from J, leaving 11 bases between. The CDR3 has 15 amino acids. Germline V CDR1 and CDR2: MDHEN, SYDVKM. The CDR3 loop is CASSLVQTTNSPLHF. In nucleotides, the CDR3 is TGTGCCAGCAGTTTAGTACAGACGACTAATTCACCCCTCCACTTT.

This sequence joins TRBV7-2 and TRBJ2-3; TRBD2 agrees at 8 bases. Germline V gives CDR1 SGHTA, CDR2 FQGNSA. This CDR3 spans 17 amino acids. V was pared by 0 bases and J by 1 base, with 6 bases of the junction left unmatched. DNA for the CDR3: TGTGCCAGCAGCTTAGCGAGAGCGGGGGCACGCACAGATACGCAGTATTTT. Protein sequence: CASSLARAGARTDTQYF.

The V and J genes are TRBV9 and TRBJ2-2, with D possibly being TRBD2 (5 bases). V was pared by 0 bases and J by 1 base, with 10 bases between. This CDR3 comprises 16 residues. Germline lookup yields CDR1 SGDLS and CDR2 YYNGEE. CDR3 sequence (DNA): TGTGCCAGCAGCGTAGGCCCCGGAGGGAACACCGGGGAGCTGTTTTTT. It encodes CASSVGPGGNTGELFF.

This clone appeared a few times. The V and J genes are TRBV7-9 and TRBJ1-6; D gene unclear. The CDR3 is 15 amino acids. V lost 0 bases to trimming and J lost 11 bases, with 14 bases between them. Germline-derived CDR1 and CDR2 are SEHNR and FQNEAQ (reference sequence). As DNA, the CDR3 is TGTGCCAGCAGCTTAGCGGTGGAGGGCGGTCCACCCCTCCACTTT. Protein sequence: CASSLAVEGGPPLHF.